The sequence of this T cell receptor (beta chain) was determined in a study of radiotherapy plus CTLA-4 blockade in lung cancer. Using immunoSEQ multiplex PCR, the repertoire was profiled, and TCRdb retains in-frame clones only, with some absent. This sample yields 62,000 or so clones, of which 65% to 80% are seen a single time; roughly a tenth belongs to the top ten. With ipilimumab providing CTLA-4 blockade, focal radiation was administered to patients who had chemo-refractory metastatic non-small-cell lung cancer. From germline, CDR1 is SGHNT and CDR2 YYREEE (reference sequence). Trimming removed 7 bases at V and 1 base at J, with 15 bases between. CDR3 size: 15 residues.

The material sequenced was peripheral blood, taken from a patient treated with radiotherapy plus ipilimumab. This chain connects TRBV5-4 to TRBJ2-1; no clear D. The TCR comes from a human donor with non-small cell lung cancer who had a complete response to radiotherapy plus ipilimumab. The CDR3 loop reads CASGSASMSYNEQFF. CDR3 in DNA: TGTGCCAGCGGCTCCGCTAGTATGTCCTACAATGAGCAGTTCTTC.